This is a list of T cell receptor beta chains from one sample in a study of T cell changes during pregnancy in multiple sclerosis. Assay used: immunoSEQ multiplex PCR; TCRdb lists only in-frame clones, some missing. This sample has around 67,000 clones, with roughly nine tenths found just once. The input for sequencing was peripheral blood, taken after pregnancy. Receptors were obtained from a female donor in good health, enrolled as a control in a pregnancy study. CDR3s include the opening cysteine and the closing phenylalanine or tryptophan. A D gene is named only where the DNA matches it firmly. For some rows the clone size is stated as once, few or many, or as a class when expanded; others skip it.

>.|TRBV5-6|TRBJ2-7|.
CASSLFLQGFTREQYF
TGTGCCAGCAGCCTGTTCCTCCAGGGGTTCACCCGCGAGCAGTACTTC
>few|TRBV25-1|TRBJ1-1|TRBD1
CASSGEQGAFEAFF
TGTGCCAGCAGTGGGGAACAGGGGGCGTTTGAAGCTTTCTTT
>.|TRBV5-1|TRBJ2-1|TRBD2
CASSLGASGPYNEQFF
TGCGCCAGCAGCTTGGGGGCTAGCGGACCCTACAATGAGCAGTTCTTC
>.|TRBV7-2|TRBJ2-7|.
CASSLGGTGYEQYF
TGTGCCAGCAGCTTAGGGGGGACTGGCTACGAGCAGTACTTC
>.|TRBV6-5|TRBJ2-7|TRBD1
CASQDRSSYEQYF
TGTGCCAGCCAGGACAGGAGCTCCTACGAGCAGTACTTC
>.|TRBV11-2|TRBJ2-7|.
CASSGQGRGYEQYF
TGTGCCAGCAGCGGCCAGGGTAGGGGATACGAGCAGTACTTC
>.|TRBV7-9|TRBJ1-5|.
CASSLRSGGRIAQHF
TGTGCCAGCAGCTTAAGATCCGGTGGTCGTATAGCCCAGCATTTT
>.|TRBV19|TRBJ2-2|.
CASGGSTGELFF
TGTGCCAGCGGGGGTAGCACCGGGGAGCTGTTTTTT
>.|TRBV27|TRBJ2-2|TRBD1
CASSNRQGPGELFF
TGTGCCAGCAGTAACAGACAGGGCCCCGGGGAGCTGTTTTTT
>.|TRBV5-1|TRBJ2-5|TRBD2
CASSLEGSGRRTQYF
TGCGCCAGCAGCTTGGAGGGTAGCGGGAGAAGGACCCAGTACTTC
>.|TRBV11-3|TRBJ2-1|.
CASDSGGPNEQFF
TGTGCCAGCGATAGCGGAGGACCCAATGAGCAGTTCTTC
>.|TRBV28|TRBJ2-3|.
CASSFGGREDTQYF
TGTGCCAGCAGTTTTGGGGGGAGAGAGGATACGCAGTATTTT
>once|TRBV7-2|TRBJ2-7|TRBD2
CASSPRLASYEQYF
TGTGCCAGCAGCCCCCGACTAGCCTCCTACGAGCAGTACTTC
>.|TRBV6-1|TRBJ1-1|.
CASSLMTAEAFF
TGTGCCAGCAGCCTTATGACAGCAGAAGCTTTCTTT
>.|TRBV5-1|TRBJ1-1|.
CASSSRSFNTEAFF
TGCGCCAGCAGCTCTCGGAGTTTTAACACTGAAGCTTTCTTT
>.|TRBV7-9|TRBJ1-4|.
CASSGPGGEKLFF
TGTGCCAGCAGCGGCCCAGGAGGCGAAAAACTGTTTTTT
>.|TRBV2|TRBJ2-6|.
CASSEVAGANVLTF
TGTGCCAGCAGTGAAGTCGCTGGGGCCAACGTCCTGACTTTC
>.|TRBV6-5|TRBJ2-7|.
CASSSSGGRSYEQYF
TGTGCCAGCAGTTCCTCCGGGGGACGGTCCTACGAGCAGTACTTC
>.|TRBV6-1|TRBJ2-7|TRBD2
CASSVLAGGPYEQYF
TGTGCCAGCAGTGTTCTAGCGGGAGGGCCCTACGAGCAGTACTTC
>.|TRBV19|TRBJ2-3|.
CASSSYWRASTDTQYF
TGTGCCAGTAGTTCCTACTGGAGAGCTAGCACAGATACGCAGTATTTT
>.|TRBV5-1|TRBJ2-6|TRBD1
CASSPSGGRANVLTF
TGCGCCAGCAGCCCATCAGGGGGTAGAGCCAACGTCCTGACTTTC
>.|TRBV5-1|TRBJ2-5|TRBD1
CASSLGQGAWETQYF
TGCGCCAGCAGCCTAGGACAGGGGGCTTGGGAGACCCAGTACTTC
>.|TRBV6-5|TRBJ2-7|TRBD2
CASSLKRGVGPYEQYF
TGTGCCAGCAGTTTAAAGCGGGGGGTCGGACCCTACGAGCAGTACTTC
>.|TRBV7-8|TRBJ2-1|TRBD2
CASSFVLAGGEQFF
TGTGCCAGCAGCTTTGTACTAGCGGGTGGGGAGCAGTTCTTC
>.|TRBV19|TRBJ1-2|.
CASSRGGGYTF
TGTGCCAGTAGTCGAGGAGGTGGCTACACCTTC
>.|TRBV5-4|TRBJ2-3|TRBD2
CASSLWASGIDDTQYF
TGTGCCAGCAGCTTGTGGGCTAGCGGGATTGACGATACGCAGTATTTT
>once|TRBV27|TRBJ1-1|.
CASDPCYAEDTEAFF
TGTGCCAGTGATCCATGTTACGCGGAGGACACTGAAGCTTTCTTT
>.|TRBV7-9|TRBJ2-1|TRBD1
CASSFDRGDEQFF
TGTGCCAGCAGCTTCGACAGGGGGGATGAGCAGTTCTTC
>.|TRBV6-5|TRBJ1-2|TRBD1
CASSYLTGSNGYTF
TGTGCCAGCAGTTATTTGACAGGGAGCAATGGCTACACCTTC
>.|TRBV29-1|TRBJ2-5|.
CSVERGAGETQYF
TGCAGCGTTGAACGGGGGGCCGGGGAGACCCAGTACTTC
>.|TRBV6-5|TRBJ1-5|.
CASSQGGSQHF
TGTGCCAGCAGCCAAGGAGGGTCCCAGCATTTT
>.|TRBV11-2|TRBJ1-4|.
CASSYYRFKLFF
TGTGCCAGCAGCTATTACAGGTTTAAACTGTTTTTT
>few|TRBV11-3|TRBJ2-1|TRBD1
CASSLETGGNEQFF
TGTGCCAGCAGCTTAGAAACAGGGGGCAATGAGCAGTTCTTC
>.|TRBV19|TRBJ2-3|TRBD2
CASSPTSGGRTDTQYF
TGTGCCAGTAGTCCCACTAGCGGGGGACGCACAGATACGCAGTATTTT
>few|TRBV2|TRBJ1-5|.
CATQTGYSNQPQHF
TGTGCCACCCAGACGGGGTATAGCAATCAGCCCCAGCATTTT
>.|TRBV2|TRBJ1-3|TRBD1
CARDGTGGSGNTIYF
TGTGCCAGAGACGGGACAGGGGGCTCTGGAAACACCATATATTTT
>.|TRBV7-2|TRBJ1-5|.
CASSLGGQFSNQPQHF
TGTGCCAGCAGCTTAGGGGGCCAATTTAGCAATCAGCCCCAGCATTTT
>once|TRBV19|TRBJ1-2|.
CASSTGSWAGYGYTF
TGTGCCAGTAGTACGGGGTCTTGGGCAGGCTATGGCTACACCTTC
>.|TRBV18|TRBJ2-7|TRBD1
CASSRDRPLEQYF
TGTGCCAGCTCACGGGACAGGCCCCTCGAGCAGTACTTC
>.|TRBV7-2|TRBJ1-2|TRBD1
CASSSTGINYGYTF
TGTGCCAGCAGCTCGACAGGGATTAACTATGGCTACACCTTC
>.|TRBV11-2|TRBJ2-1|.
CASSLGAGGSFF
TGTGCCAGCAGCTTAGGGGCGGGCGGATCGTTCTTC
>.|TRBV2|TRBJ1-4|TRBD1
CASSRDRGRGEKLFF
TGTGCCAGCTCCCGGGACAGGGGGCGGGGTGAAAAACTGTTTTTT